This TCR beta chain was recorded in a study of circulating and synovial CD4+ cells in juvenile arthritis. Study outcomes and limitations: Bulk blood CD4 samples held at least an order of magnitude more or fewer genomes than CPL.

Regarding this clone: Its antigen is unknown.

The method was immunoSEQ multiplex PCR; TCRdb's version includes in-frame clones alone and lacks a portion of them. The table lists approximately 31,000 clones, 90% to 95% of them singletons, with approximately 0.68% in the top ten. With 4 bases clipped from V and 1 base from J, the junction kept 5 bases outside the gene matches. The germline V gene has CDR1 LNHDA and CDR2 SQIVND (reference sequence). The CDR3 runs to 16 residues. The sample consisted of CD4+ T cells from blood. This TCR was recovered from a human donor with juvenile idiopathic arthritis. The rearrangement joins TRBV19 to TRBJ2-5, with 11 bases lining up with TRBD2. The CDR3 spells CASSTGLAVFQETQYF. Written as DNA, the CDR3 is TGTGCCAGTAGTACGGGACTAGCGGTCTTCCAAGAGACCCAGTACTTC.